The clone carrying this TCR beta chain was recorded once. TCR beta CDR3 amplification used RNA transcripts. Following a first-round RT-PCR that used HTBI primers, a second-round multiplex PCR was carried out. TCRdb re-called the multiplex PCR reads through MiXCR, storing one row per CDR3 protein. The sample lists 650,000 to 900,000 distinct CDR3 sequences; roughly two fifths were seen once. These data originate in a study of Graves' ophthalmopathy and Graves' hyperthyroidism. At the level of the study: At initial diagnosis, peripheral blood was obtained, and this preceded any treatment.

CDR1 MGHDK and CDR2 SYGVNS come from the germline V gene. This CDR3 has 17 amino acids. With V trimmed by 5 bases and J by 0 bases, 10 bases remained unmatched. The sequenced sample was peripheral blood. The sequence derives from an adult man with Graves' ophthalmopathy. The genes are TRBV25-1 and TRBJ1-2; 9 bases map to TRBD1. The CDR3 coding sequence is TGTGCCAGCAGTCCGTGGGGGGACAGGGAAACTAACTATGGCTACACCTTC. Its translation is CASSPWGDRETNYGYTF.